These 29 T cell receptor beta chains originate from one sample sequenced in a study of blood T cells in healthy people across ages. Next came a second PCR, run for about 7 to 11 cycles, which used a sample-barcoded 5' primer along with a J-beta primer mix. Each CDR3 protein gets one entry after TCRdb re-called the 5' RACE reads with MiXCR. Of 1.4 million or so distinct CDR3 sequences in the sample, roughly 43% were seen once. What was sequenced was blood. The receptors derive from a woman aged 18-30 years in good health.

The CDR3 coding sequence is TGTGCCAGCAGTTACGCCGAGATAGAATACGAGCAGTACTTC. Its protein is CASSYAEIEYEQYF. The chain couples TRBV6-2 or TRBV6-3 to TRBJ2-7; D call uncertain. This CDR3 comprises 14 residues. Germline CDR1 is MNHEY and CDR2 is SVGEGT. The germline V and J ends were trimmed by 2 bases and 4 bases, with 12 bases remaining between them.

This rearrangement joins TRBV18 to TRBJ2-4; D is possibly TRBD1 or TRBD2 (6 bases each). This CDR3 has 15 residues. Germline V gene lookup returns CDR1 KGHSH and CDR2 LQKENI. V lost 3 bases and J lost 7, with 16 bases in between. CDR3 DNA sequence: TGTGCCAGCTCACCTGGGACAACTGGGGGGAACATTCAGTACTTC. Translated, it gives CASSPGTTGGNIQYF.

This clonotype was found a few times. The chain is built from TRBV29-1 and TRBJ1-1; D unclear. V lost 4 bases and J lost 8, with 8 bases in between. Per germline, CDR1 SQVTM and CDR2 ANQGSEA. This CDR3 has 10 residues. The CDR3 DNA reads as TGCAGCGTTGTTCCGGTCGAAGCTTTCTTT. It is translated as CSVVPVEAFF.

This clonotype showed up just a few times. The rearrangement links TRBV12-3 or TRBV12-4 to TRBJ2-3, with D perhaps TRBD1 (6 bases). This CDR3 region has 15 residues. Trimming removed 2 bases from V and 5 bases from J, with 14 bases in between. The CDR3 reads CASSLRGQGLDTQYF. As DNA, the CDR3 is TGTGCCAGCAGTTTACGGGGTCAGGGGTTAGATACGCAGTATTTT.

The CDR3 reads CSARDSADNEQYF. For the CDR3, the DNA is TGCAGTGCTAGAGATTCGGCGGACAATGAGCAGTACTTC. The chain combines TRBV20-1 with TRBJ2-1, with TRBD1 as a possible D gene (5 bases). The end of the DNA fits TRBJ2-7 better, so the J call may be wrong. The CDR3 length is 13 residues. Looked up from germline, CDR1 is DFQATT and CDR2 is SNEGSKA (reference sequence).

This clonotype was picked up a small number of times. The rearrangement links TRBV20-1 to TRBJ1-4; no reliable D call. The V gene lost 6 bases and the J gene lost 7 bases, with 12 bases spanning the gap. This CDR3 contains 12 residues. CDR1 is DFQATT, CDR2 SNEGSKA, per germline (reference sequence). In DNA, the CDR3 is TGCAGTGCCTCCGGGTCAGTTGAAAAACTGTTTTTT. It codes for CSASGSVEKLFF.

The CDR3 is CASTVVGGGVYGYTF. CDR3 in DNA: TGTGCCAGCACCGTGGTCGGAGGGGGAGTTTATGGCTACACCTTC. This chain connects TRBV7-9 to TRBJ1-2, with a weak D call TRBD1 (6 bases). Germline assignment: CDR1 SEHNR and CDR2 FQNEAQ (reference sequence). Trimming took off 7 bases at V and 5 bases at J, with 20 bases between the two ends. This CDR3 is built from 15 residues.

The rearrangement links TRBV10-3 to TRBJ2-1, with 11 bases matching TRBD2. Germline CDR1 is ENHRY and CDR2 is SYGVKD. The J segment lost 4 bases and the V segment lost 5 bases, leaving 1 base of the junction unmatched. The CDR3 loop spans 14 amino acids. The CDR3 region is CAISPSGGYNEQFF. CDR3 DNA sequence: TGTGCCATCAGTCCTAGCGGGGGGTACAATGAGCAGTTCTTC.

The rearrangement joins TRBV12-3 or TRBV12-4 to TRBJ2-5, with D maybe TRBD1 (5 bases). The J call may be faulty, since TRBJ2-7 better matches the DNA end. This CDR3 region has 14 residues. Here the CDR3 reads CASSSARQYYEQYF. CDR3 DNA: TGTGCCAGCAGTTCCGCTAGACAGTACTACGAGCAGTACTTC.

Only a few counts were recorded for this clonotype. Here the CDR3 reads CASSPAGWAYEQYF. The CDR3 DNA follows: TGTGCCAGCTCGCCCGCGGGATGGGCCTACGAGCAGTACTTC. J is TRBJ2-7 and V is TRBV6-2 or TRBV6-3; a weak D match, TRBD2 (6 bases). CDR3 size: 14 residues. CDR1 is MNHEY and CDR2 is SVGEGT in the germline V gene. Trimming left V 8 bases short and J 2 bases short, with 16 bases between.

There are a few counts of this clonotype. DNA of the CDR3: TGTGCCAGCAGCTCACGTTCATTGGGTCACGAGCAGTACTTC. Translation gives CASSSRSLGHEQYF. The J gene is TRBJ2-4, the V gene TRBV7-2; no firm D call. The J call is doubtful: the DNA matches TRBJ2-7 better. The CDR3 runs to 14 residues. CDR1 and CDR2 (germline): SGHTA, FQGNSA.

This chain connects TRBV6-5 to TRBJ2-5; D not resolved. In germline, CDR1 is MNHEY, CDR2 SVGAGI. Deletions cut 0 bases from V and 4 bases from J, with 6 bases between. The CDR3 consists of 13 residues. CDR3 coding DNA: TGTGCCAGCAGTTACTCCTGGGGAGAGACCCAGTACTTC. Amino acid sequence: CASSYSWGETQYF.

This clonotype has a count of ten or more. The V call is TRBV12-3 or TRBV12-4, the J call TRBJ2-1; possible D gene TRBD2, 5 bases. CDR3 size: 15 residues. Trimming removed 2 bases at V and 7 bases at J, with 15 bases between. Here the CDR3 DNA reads TGTGCCAGCAGTTTAATCGGGAATGTTAGGAATGAGCAGTTCTTC. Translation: CASSLIGNVRNEQFF.

The CDR3 coding sequence is TGTGCCTGGAGCGGCGACTTCTACAATGAGCAGTTCTTC. Translating it yields CAWSGDFYNEQFF. V usage is TRBV30 and J usage is TRBJ2-1; no clear D gene. The germline V and J ends were trimmed by 3 bases and 3 bases, with 9 bases remaining between them. CDR3 size: 13 residues. Germline V gene data show CDR1 as GTSNPN and CDR2 as SVGIG (reference sequence).

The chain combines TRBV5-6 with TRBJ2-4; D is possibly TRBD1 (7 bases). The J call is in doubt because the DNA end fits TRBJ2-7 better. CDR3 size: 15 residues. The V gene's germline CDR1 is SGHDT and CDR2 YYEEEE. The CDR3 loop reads CASSWRGTDTYEQYF. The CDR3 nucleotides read TGTGCCAGCAGCTGGAGGGGGACAGATACCTACGAGCAGTACTTC.

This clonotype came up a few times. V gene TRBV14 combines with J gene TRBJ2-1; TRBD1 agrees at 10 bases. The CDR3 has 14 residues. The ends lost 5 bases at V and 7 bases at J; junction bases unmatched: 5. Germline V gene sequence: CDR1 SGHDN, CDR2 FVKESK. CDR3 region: CASSFWTGGNEQFF. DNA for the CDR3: TGTGCCAGCAGCTTTTGGACAGGGGGTAATGAGCAGTTCTTC.

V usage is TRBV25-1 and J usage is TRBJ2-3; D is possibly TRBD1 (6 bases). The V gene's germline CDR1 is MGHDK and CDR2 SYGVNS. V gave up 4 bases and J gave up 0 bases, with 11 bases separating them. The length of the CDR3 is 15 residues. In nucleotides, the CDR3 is TGTGCCAGCAGTGGGGCAGACAGGAGCACAGATACGCAGTATTTT. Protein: CASSGADRSTDTQYF. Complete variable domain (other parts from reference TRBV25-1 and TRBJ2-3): EADIYQTPRYLVIGTGKKITLECSQTMGHDKMYWYQQDPGMELHLIHYSYGVNSTEKGDLSSESTVSRIRTEHFPLTLESARPSHTSQYLCASSGADRSTDTQYFGPGTRLTVL.

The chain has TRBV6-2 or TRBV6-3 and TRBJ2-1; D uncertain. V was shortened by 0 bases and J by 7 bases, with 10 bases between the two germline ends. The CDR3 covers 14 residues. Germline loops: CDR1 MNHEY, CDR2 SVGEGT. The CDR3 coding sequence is TGTGCCAGCAGTTACTCCGTGACGAAGAATGAGCAGTTCTTC. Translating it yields CASSYSVTKNEQFF.

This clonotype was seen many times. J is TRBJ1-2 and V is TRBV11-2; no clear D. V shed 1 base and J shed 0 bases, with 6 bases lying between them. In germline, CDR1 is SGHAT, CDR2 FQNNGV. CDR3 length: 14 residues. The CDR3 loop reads CASSLASSNYGYTF. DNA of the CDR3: TGTGCCAGCAGCTTAGCTTCCTCTAACTATGGCTACACCTTC.

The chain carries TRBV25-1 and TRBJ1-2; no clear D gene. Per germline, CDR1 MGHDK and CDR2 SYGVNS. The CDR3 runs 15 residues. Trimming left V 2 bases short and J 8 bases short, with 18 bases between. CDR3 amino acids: CASSEEIGDRDGYTF. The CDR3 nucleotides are TGTGCCAGCAGTGAAGAAATAGGAGACCGCGACGGCTACACCTTC.

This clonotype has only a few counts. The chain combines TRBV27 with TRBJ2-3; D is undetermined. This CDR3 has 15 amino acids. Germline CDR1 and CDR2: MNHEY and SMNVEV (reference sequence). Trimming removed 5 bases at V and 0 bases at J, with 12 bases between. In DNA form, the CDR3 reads TGTGCCAGCAGTAACCTTTTCTCTAGCACAGATACGCAGTATTTT. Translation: CASSNLFSSTDTQYF.

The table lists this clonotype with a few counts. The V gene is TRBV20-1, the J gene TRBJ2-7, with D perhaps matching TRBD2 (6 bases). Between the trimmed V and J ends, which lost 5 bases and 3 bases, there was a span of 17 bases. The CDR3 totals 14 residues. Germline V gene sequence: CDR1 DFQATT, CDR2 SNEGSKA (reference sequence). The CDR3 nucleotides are TGCAGTGCTGAAGACTTCAGGAGGGTCTACGAGCAGTACTTC. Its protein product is CSAEDFRRVYEQYF.

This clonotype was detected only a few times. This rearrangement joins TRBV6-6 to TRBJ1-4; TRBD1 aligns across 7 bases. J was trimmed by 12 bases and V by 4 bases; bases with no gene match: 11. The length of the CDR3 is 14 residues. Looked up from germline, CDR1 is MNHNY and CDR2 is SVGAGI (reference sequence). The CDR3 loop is CASSLGQPFGELFF. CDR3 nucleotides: TGTGCCAGCAGTTTGGGACAGCCTTTCGGTGAACTGTTTTTT.

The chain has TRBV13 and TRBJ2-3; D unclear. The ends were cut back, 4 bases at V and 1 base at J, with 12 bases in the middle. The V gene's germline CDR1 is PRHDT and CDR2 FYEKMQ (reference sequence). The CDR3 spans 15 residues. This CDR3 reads CASSYAGLGTDTQYF. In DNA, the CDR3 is TGTGCCAGCAGCTACGCCGGGTTAGGCACAGATACGCAGTATTTT.

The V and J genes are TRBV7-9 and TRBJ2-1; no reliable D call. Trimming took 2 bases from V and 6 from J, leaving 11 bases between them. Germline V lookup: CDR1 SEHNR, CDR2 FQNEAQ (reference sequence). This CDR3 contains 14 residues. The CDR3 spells CASSLSAAGNEQFF. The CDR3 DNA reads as TGTGCCAGCAGCTTATCGGCAGCCGGCAATGAGCAGTTCTTC.

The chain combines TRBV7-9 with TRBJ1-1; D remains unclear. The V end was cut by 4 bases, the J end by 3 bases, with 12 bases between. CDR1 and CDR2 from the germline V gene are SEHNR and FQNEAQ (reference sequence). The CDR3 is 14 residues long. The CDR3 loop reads CASSSRLPDTEAFF. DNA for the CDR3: TGTGCCAGCAGCTCCCGGCTCCCGGACACTGAAGCTTTCTTT.

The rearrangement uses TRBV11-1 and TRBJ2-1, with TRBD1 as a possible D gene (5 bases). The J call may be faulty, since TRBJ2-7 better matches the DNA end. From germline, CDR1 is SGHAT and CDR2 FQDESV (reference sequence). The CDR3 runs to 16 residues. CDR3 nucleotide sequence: TGTGCCAGCAGCTTAGGTGGGGCCATCTCCTACAATGAGCAGTACTTC. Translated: CASSLGGAISYNEQYF.

CDR3: CSVGVDRNQPQHF. As DNA, the CDR3 is TGCAGCGTTGGGGTCGACAGAAATCAGCCCCAGCATTTT. The chain links TRBV29-1 to TRBJ1-5; TRBD1 is a possible D gene (5 bases). This CDR3 has 13 residues. From germline, CDR1 is SQVTM and CDR2 ANQGSEA. V lost 4 bases to trimming and J lost 4 bases, with 11 bases between them.

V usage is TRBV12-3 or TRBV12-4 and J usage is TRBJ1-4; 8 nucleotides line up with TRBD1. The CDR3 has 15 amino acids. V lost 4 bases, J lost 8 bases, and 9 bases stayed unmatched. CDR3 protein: CASSSGQGGGEKLFF. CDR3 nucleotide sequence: TGTGCCAGCAGTTCAGGACAGGGCGGAGGGGAAAAACTGTTTTTT.